Below are 19 T cell receptor beta chains sequenced from a single sample in a study of blood T cell repertoires in COVID-19. Here immunoSEQ multiplex PCR was the method, and the copy in TCRdb shows in-frame clones only, minus some. The sample has 100,000 to 150,000 clones, around nine tenths seen once. Sequenced sample: peripheral blood. All receptors come from a woman older than 75 with acute or convalescent COVID-19.

This clone was observed once. The rearrangement joins TRBV28 to TRBJ2-5; TRBD1 might be the D (5 bases). The germline gives CDR1 MDHEN, CDR2 SYDVKM. The CDR3 sequence is 12 residues long. V was pared by 6 bases and J by 3 bases, with 8 bases between. The CDR3 loop reads CASRTTEETQYF. The CDR3 region has the DNA TGTGCCAGCAGAACGACAGAAGAGACCCAGTACTTC.

The V gene is TRBV11-2, the J gene TRBJ2-3; 9 nucleotides agree with TRBD1. The V segment lost 3 bases and the J segment 8 bases; nucleotides outside the gene matches: 6. The CDR3 consists of 14 residues. The germline V gene encodes CDR1 SGHAT and CDR2 FQNNGV. DNA for the CDR3: TGTGCCAGCAGCTTTGGGACAGGGAAGGGTACGCAGTATTTT. Amino acids: CASSFGTGKGTQYF.

The V and J genes are TRBV5-8 and TRBJ2-7; 11 positions agree with TRBD1. There are 15 residues in the CDR3. Germline CDR1 is SGHTS and CDR2 is YDEGEE. V lost 3 bases to trimming and J lost 2 bases; unmatched junction nucleotides: 4. DNA for the CDR3: TGTGCCAGCAGCTCTAGGGGACAGGGGGCCTACGAGCAGTACTTC. It yields the protein CASSSRGQGAYEQYF.

The V and J genes are TRBV4-3 and TRBJ2-1; 8 nucleotides agree with TRBD2. CDR1 and CDR2 (germline): LGHNA, YSLEER. The ends lost 1 base at V and 5 bases at J; junction bases unmatched: 13. The CDR3 spans 18 residues. The CDR3 region has the DNA TGCGCCAGCAGCCAAGGGGCCAGCAGGCGGGGGGCCCACAATGAGCAGTTCTTC. Translated: CASSQGASRRGAHNEQFF.

This chain joins TRBV3-1 (or the pseudogene TRBV3-2) and TRBJ1-1; D ambiguous. V lost 4 bases and J lost 1, with 7 bases in between. CDR3 length: 13 residues. Germline loops: CDR1 LGHDT, CDR2 YNNKEL (reference sequence). The CDR3 spells CASSLQSNTEAFF. The CDR3 nucleotides are TGTGCCAGCAGCCTCCAATCGAACACTGAAGCTTTCTTT.

V and J are TRBV12-3 or TRBV12-4 and TRBJ1-1; maybe TRBD1 (5 bases). V dropped 6 bases and J dropped 1 base, with 9 bases sitting between them. The CDR3 sequence is 13 residues long. The CDR3 region has the DNA TGTGCCAGCAGCGGGGGTGGGAACACTGAAGCTTTCTTT. As protein: CASSGGGNTEAFF.

CDR3 bases: TGTGCCGCCGGACAGGGGTGGACTGAAGCTTTCTTT. This sequence encodes CAAGQGWTEAFF. The chain carries TRBV6-5 and TRBJ1-1; 9 bases are shared with TRBD1. CDR3 length: 12 amino acids. The V segment lost 11 bases and the J segment 5 bases; nucleotides outside the gene matches: 6. Germline V lookup: CDR1 MNHEY, CDR2 SVGAGI.

The chain carries TRBV28 and TRBJ2-7; tentatively, D is TRBD1 (7 bases). The CDR3 extends over 12 amino acids. CDR1 is MDHEN, CDR2 SYDVKM, per germline. V was trimmed by 10 bases and J by 4 bases, leaving 14 bases between them. The CDR3: CATAGGMYEQYF. The CDR3 DNA is TGTGCCACCGCAGGGGGGATGTACGAGCAGTACTTC.

The chain employs TRBV7-9 and TRBJ1-2; D ambiguous. CDR3 size: 16 residues. CDR1 and CDR2 from the germline V gene are SEHNR and FQNEAQ (reference sequence). Trimming pared 3 bases from V and 0 bases from J, leaving 14 bases between. Here the CDR3 reads CASSLHSLRANYGYTF. The CDR3 DNA is TGTGCCAGCAGCTTGCACAGTCTTCGAGCTAACTATGGCTACACCTTC.

The genes are TRBV7-3 and TRBJ2-1, with 7 positions matching TRBD2. The CDR3 is 16 amino acids. CDR1 SGHTA and CDR2 FQGTGA come from the germline V gene. The V segment lost 5 bases and the J segment 0 bases; nucleotides outside the gene matches: 7. CDR3 bases: TGTGCCAGCAGCGCCGCTAGCGGACACTCCTACAATGAGCAGTTCTTC. This translates into CASSAASGHSYNEQFF.

V and J are TRBV5-1 and TRBJ1-2; 7 nucleotides match TRBD1. Trimming at V came to 3 bases and at J to 2 bases, leaving 7 bases not matched to a gene. Germline loops: CDR1 SGHRS, CDR2 YFSETQ. This CDR3 spans 15 amino acids. This CDR3 is CASSYVDRENYGYTF. In nucleotides, the CDR3 is TGCGCCAGCAGCTACGTAGACAGGGAGAACTATGGCTACACCTTC.

The chain couples TRBV7-9 to TRBJ1-4, with 7 bases that match TRBD1. V lost 5 bases to trimming and J lost 6 bases; unmatched junction nucleotides: 9. CDR1 SEHNR and CDR2 FQNEAQ come from the germline V gene (reference sequence). The CDR3 has 15 residues. The CDR3 sequence: CASSPGQVEHEKLFF. The CDR3, as DNA: TGTGCCAGCAGCCCAGGACAGGTAGAGCATGAAAAACTGTTTTTT.

The chain employs TRBV11-2 and TRBJ1-2; TRBD1 matches 8 bases. Trimming took 0 bases from V and 4 from J; bases not matched to a gene: 10. CDR1 and CDR2 (germline): SGHAT, FQNNGV. The CDR3 runs to 17 residues. The CDR3 reads CASSLDHGQGAVYGYTF. CDR3 coding DNA: TGTGCCAGCAGCTTAGATCATGGACAGGGCGCAGTCTATGGCTACACCTTC.

The gene calls are TRBV28 and TRBJ2-1, with TRBD2 matching over 11 bases. The CDR3 is 14 amino acids. In germline, CDR1 is MDHEN, CDR2 SYDVKM. V was pared by 7 bases and J by 8 bases, with 7 bases of the junction left unmatched. The CDR3 here is CASKLAGGPYEQFF. CDR3 coding DNA: TGTGCCAGCAAATTAGCGGGAGGGCCCTATGAGCAGTTCTTC.

The CDR3 region has the DNA TGTGCCAGCAGCCCAGGGACAGGGAGAGGCGAGCAGTACTTC. Translation: CASSPGTGRGEQYF. The chain couples TRBV7-9 to TRBJ2-7, with TRBD1 matching 9 bases. Germline assignment: CDR1 SEHNR and CDR2 FQNEAQ (reference sequence). This CDR3 has 14 residues. V lost 5 bases, J lost 6 bases, and 8 bases stayed unmatched.

This chain links TRBV9 with TRBJ1-4, with 8 bases aligning to TRBD1. The J segment lost 8 bases and the V segment lost 5 bases, leaving 8 bases of the junction unmatched. Germline V lookup: CDR1 SGDLS, CDR2 YYNGEE. CDR3 length equals 14 residues. The CDR3 here is CASSRDRGREKLFF. CDR3 DNA: TGTGCCAGCAGTCGAGACAGGGGAAGGGAAAAACTGTTTTTT. Variable domain in full (rest from reference TRBV9 and TRBJ1-4): DSGVTQTPKHLITATGQRVTLRCSPRSGDLSVYWYQQSLDQGLQFLIQYYNGEERAKGNILERFSAQQFPDLHSELNLSSLELGDSALYFCASSRDRGREKLFFGSGTQLSVL.

The V gene is TRBV21-1, the J gene TRBJ1-3; the D call of TRBD1 is as the table states it, not checked on the DNA. TRBV21-1 is deemed a pseudogene. CDR3 length: 18 residues. Written as DNA, the CDR3 is TGTGCCAGCAGGTCCGTTCCGGGACAGGGGGCTTCAGGAAACACCATATATTTT. Its protein is CASRSVPGQGASGNTIYF.

The chain uses TRBV10-3 and TRBJ2-3; D uncertain. Germline CDR1 is ENHRY and CDR2 is SYGVKD. This CDR3 region has 16 residues. The germline V and J ends were trimmed by 3 bases and 1 base, with 14 bases remaining between them. The CDR3 reads CAISEGVTAGTDTQYF. CDR3 DNA: TGTGCCATCAGTGAAGGTGTAACAGCTGGCACAGATACGCAGTATTTT.

The J gene is TRBJ2-3, the V gene TRBV28; tentatively, D is TRBD1 (6 bases). This CDR3 is 14 amino acids long. Trimming stripped 1 base from V and 6 bases from J, with 11 bases between. Germline V gene sequence: CDR1 MDHEN, CDR2 SYDVKM. The CDR3 loop reads CASSLFAGADTQYF. The CDR3 coding sequence is TGTGCCAGCAGTTTATTCGCAGGGGCGGATACGCAGTATTTT.